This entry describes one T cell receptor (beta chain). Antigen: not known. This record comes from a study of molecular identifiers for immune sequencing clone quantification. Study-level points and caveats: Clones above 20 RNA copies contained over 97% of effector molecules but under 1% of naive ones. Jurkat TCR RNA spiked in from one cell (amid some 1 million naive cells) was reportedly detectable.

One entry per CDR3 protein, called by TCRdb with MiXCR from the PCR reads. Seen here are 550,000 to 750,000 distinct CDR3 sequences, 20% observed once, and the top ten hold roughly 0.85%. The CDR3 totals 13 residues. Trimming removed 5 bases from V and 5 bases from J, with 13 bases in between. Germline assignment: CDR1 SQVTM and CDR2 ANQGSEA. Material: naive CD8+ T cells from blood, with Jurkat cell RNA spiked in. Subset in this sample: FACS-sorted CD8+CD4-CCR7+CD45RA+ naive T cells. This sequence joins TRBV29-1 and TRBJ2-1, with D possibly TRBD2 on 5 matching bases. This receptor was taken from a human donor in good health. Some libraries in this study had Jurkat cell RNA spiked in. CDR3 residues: CSVRGLTNNEQFF. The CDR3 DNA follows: TGCAGCGTTCGGGGTTTGACAAACAATGAGCAGTTCTTC.